A selection of T cell receptor beta chains follows, all from one sample in a study of T cell repertoires in cytomegalovirus infection. MiXCR, run by TCRdb on the reads, gives a single entry per CDR3 protein. Of around 320,000 distinct CDR3 sequences in the sample, 9.5% were seen once. Sequenced input: PBMCs. All receptors derive from a human donor in good health (CMV status not recorded). Some clones in this sample may be carry-over from other donors' samples. Both conserved end residues are part of each CDR3.

J gene,V gene,CDR3 protein
TRBJ1-5,TRBV6-2/TRBV6-3,CASSRTRQGWGQPQHF
TRBJ2-3,TRBV7-2,CASSYVAGGSDTQYF
TRBJ2-7,TRBV12-3/TRBV12-4,CASSRQTGLDEQYF
TRBJ2-5,TRBV7-2,CASEQETQYF
TRBJ2-7,TRBV7-8,CASSPGQRPIYEQYF
TRBJ1-3,TRBV12-3/TRBV12-4,CASRQGHSGNTIYF
TRBJ2-2,TRBV25-1,CASIRHDTGELFF
TRBJ1-1,TRBV7-2,CASSPYLRQTEAFF
TRBJ1-2,TRBV6-2/TRBV6-3,CASRSGQGVSYGYTF
TRBJ1-1,TRBV12-3/TRBV12-4,CASSFSPNTEAFF
TRBJ1-1,TRBV20-1,CSAKGRVVNTEAFF
TRBJ2-2,TRBV20-1,CSAFSDGGELFF
TRBJ1-5,TRBV6-2/TRBV6-3,CASGRQGQYYSNQPQHF
TRBJ2-5,TRBV7-6,CASSLAKLNRARETQYF
TRBJ1-5,TRBV7-9,CASSLIANQPQHF
TRBJ1-1,TRBV7-2,CASSVALMGQMKEAFF
TRBJ1-1,TRBV10-3,CAISDSRMGPSNTEAFF
TRBJ2-1,TRBV5-4,CASRQSSGIEQFF
TRBJ2-2,TRBV20-1,CSARDILTGELFF
TRBJ2-5,TRBV6-1,CASSWRRAGSSGSIHQETQYF
TRBJ1-1,TRBV6-2/TRBV6-3,CASRKQGEEAFF
TRBJ2-2,TRBV7-2,CASSQIRGDTGELFF
TRBJ1-1,TRBV7-9,CASSLSRGTEAFF
TRBJ2-7,TRBV7-6,CASSSQSGGYEQYF
TRBJ2-7,TRBV25-1,CASSKEPRTTEQYF
TRBJ2-1,TRBV7-2,CASSPRLSYNEQFF